This T cell receptor (beta chain) was recovered during a study of blood T cell repertoires in COVID-19 (TCRdb year 2020). About the study as a whole: Samples from collaborators originated in the United States, Italy and Spain and spanned both the acute and convalescent phases of COVID-19. The prospective study material was composed of cDNA or gDNA derived from T cells, B-cell-depleted T cells, or PBMCs. The dataset comprised deeply sampled blood TCRbeta repertoires from subjects exposed to, actively infected with, or recovered from COVID-19. The repertoires were released in a freely available public database meant as a resource for research on the immune response to SARS-CoV-2. The samples were drawn from two sources: the first 160 participants of the ongoing ImmuneRACE study, and about 1,300 subjects contributed by 6 global collaborators. The sample metadata nearly always contained a de-identified subject ID, COVID-19 status, age in years and sex. Where available, HLA class I and class II types were taken from metadata supplied by the sample provider and were not determined by assay-based typing.

Results the study describes overall, beyond this receptor: Clinical and demographic metadata were provided uncurated, with the amount varying by source and participant.

A note on this clone: Its binding antigen is unknown. Base quality data are lacking; no much larger clone is found one base away.

TCRbeta CDR3 regions were amplified from genomic DNA using the immunoSEQ Assay, a bias-controlled multiplex PCR. For the original study's pipeline: Within the assay, amplification of reference gene primers was used to estimate how many nucleated cells each sample contained. To quantify the absolute abundance of each unique TCRbeta CDR3 rearrangement, sequence reads were collapsed and filtered. Productive Simpson clonality was computed per sample as the square root of Simpson's diversity index over productive rearrangements. TCRdb took this table from immuneACCESS and kept in-frame rearrangements with V and J called. Such tables lack part of the clones; where checked against another copy, unresolved V genes explain under half of the gap, and the rest is unexplained. The D gene and trimming were derived from the DNA, and the V and J assignments and clone size from that table. In all, the sample holds a few hundred thousand clones, and around 86% of those were seen once. Together, the top ten hold roughly 9.8% of the sample.

The CDR1 and CDR2 encoded by the germline V gene (reference sequence) are SGHKS and YYEKEE. The CDR3 goes from the cysteine to the phenylalanine over 13 residues. The retained sequence is limited to the CDR3, 39 bases, with the frame set at the first base. The germline V end is reduced by 5 bases and the J end by 2 bases; junction bases left unmatched: 2. A second Seattle source provided samples from volunteer blood donors who had recovered from COVID-19. Whole blood was collected in K2EDTA tubes by collaborating institutions according to the institutions' own protocols. For TCRbeta analysis, collaborators shipped samples as frozen whole blood, isolated PBMCs, or DNA extracted from either of those sample types.

Sequenced: peripheral blood. The chain uses TRBV5-5 and TRBJ2-7; 9 middle bases align to TRBD1. The sequence derives from a man aged 40-49 years who had recovered from COVID-19. The CDR3 region: CASRWTGAYEQYF. The base sequence is TGTGCCAGCAGGTGGACAGGGGCCTACGAGCAGTACTTC.